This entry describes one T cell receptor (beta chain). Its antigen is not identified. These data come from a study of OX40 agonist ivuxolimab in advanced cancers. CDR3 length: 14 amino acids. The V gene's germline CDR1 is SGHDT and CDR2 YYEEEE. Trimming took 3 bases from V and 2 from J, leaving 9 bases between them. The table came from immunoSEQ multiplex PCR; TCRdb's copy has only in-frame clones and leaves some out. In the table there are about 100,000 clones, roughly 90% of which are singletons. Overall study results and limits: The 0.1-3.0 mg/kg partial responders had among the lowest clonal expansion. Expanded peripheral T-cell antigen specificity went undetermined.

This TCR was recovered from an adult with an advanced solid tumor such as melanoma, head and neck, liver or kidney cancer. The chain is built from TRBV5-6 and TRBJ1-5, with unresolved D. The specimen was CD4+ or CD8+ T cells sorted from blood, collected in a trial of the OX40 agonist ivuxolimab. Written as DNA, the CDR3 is TGTGCCAGCAGCTCAGCGGCGGGCAATCAGCCCCAGCATTTT. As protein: CASSSAAGNQPQHF.